Listed below are T cell receptor beta chains from one sample, sequenced in a study of quantifying T cell responses using KT2 cells. A single record per CDR3 protein comes from TCRdb applying MiXCR to the UMI-ligation and nested PCR reads. The repertoire holds over 55,000 distinct CDR3 sequences, with about 12% as singletons. Material: PBMCs spiked with cells of the T cell clone KT2. These receptors all stem from a human donor. Each CDR3 is given with its conserved first and last residue. A D gene is named only where the DNA matches it firmly. Size is omitted from some rows. Given values are once, few, many or a class for expanded clones.

clone size,V gene,D gene,J gene,CDR3 DNA,CDR3 protein
few,TRBV3-1,NA,TRBJ2-1,TGTGCCAGCAGCAAACTGGAGTTGCATGAGCAGTTCTTC,CASSKLELHEQFF
NA,TRBV25-1,TRBD1,TRBJ1-6,TGTGCCAGCAGTGACCAGACAGGGATTAATTCACCCCTCCACTTT,CASSDQTGINSPLHF
NA,TRBV7-9,TRBD1,TRBJ1-1,TGTGCCAGCAGCCGCGAGCAGGGGGCCCTTGAAGCTTTCTTT,CASSREQGALEAFF
few,TRBV27,NA,TRBJ2-2,TGTGCCAGCAGTTTATTAGGAACCGGGGAGCTGTTTTTT,CASSLLGTGELFF
few,TRBV18,NA,TRBJ1-1,TGTGCCAGCTCACCACAGGGGAGGGACACTGAAGCTTTCTTT,CASSPQGRDTEAFF
many,TRBV20-1,NA,TRBJ1-1,TGCAGTGCTAGGTCGGGGGCGAACACTGAAGCTTTCTTT,CSARSGANTEAFF
many,TRBV6-5,TRBD1,TRBJ1-5,TGTGCCAGCAGCAAAACAGGGGGCTATCAGCCCCAGCATTTT,CASSKTGGYQPQHF
NA,TRBV5-5,TRBD1,TRBJ1-6,TGTGCCAGCAGCTACACACCGGGACAGAATAATTCACCCCTCCACTTT,CASSYTPGQNNSPLHF
many,TRBV29-1,NA,TRBJ2-5,TGCAGCGTTGAAGAGACCCAGTACTTC,CSVEETQYF
NA,TRBV24-1,NA,TRBJ2-3,TGTGCCACCAGTGATCCGAGGACCCACACAGATACGCAGTATTTT,CATSDPRTHTDTQYF
NA,TRBV3-1,NA,TRBJ2-3,TGTGCCAGCAGCCAAGGGGCCTCATCTAGCACAGATACGCAGTATTTT,CASSQGASSSTDTQYF
many,TRBV7-8,TRBD2,TRBJ2-7,TGTGCCAGCAGCTTAACCCGACTAGCGGGAACCGGAAACCCGGAGCAGTACTTC,CASSLTRLAGTGNPEQYF
many,TRBV19,TRBD2,TRBJ2-1,TGTGCCAGTAGTAGTGAACTAGCGGGATTGGGGGAGCAGTTCTTC,CASSSELAGLGEQFF
many,TRBV6-5,TRBD1,TRBJ2-7,TGTGCCAGCAGACAGGGGGTTAGAGACGAGCAGTACTTC,CASRQGVRDEQYF
few,TRBV6-6,NA,TRBJ1-2,TGTGCCAGCAGTTACGCTCTTCTGTCGGACCGAGCCTTC,CASSYALLSDRAF
NA,TRBV11-2,TRBD2,TRBJ2-1,TGTGCCAGCAGCGGGGTCAGCGGGGAGTCTCCCCGATACTACAATGAGCAGTTCTTC,CASSGVSGESPRYYNEQFF
few,TRBV7-9,NA,TRBJ1-4,TGTGCCAGCAGCCCACGCCAGGTTGTTGGAGAAAAACTGTTTTTT,CASSPRQVVGEKLFF
few,TRBV11-2,NA,TRBJ2-1,TGTGCCAGCAGCTCGACAGCGTACAATGAGCAGTTCTTC,CASSSTAYNEQFF
NA,TRBV11-3,TRBD1,TRBJ1-1,TGTGCCAGCAGCTTAGGGGGACAGGTGAACACTGAAGCTTTCTTT,CASSLGGQVNTEAFF
many,TRBV20-1,NA,TRBJ2-4,TGCAGTGCTAGAGATCACCGGGGAGACAAAAACATTCAGTACTTC,CSARDHRGDKNIQYF
few,TRBV5-1,NA,TRBJ2-3,TGCGCCAGCAGCTTGGGCGGTACTAGCACAGATACGCAGTATTTT,CASSLGGTSTDTQYF
few,TRBV2,NA,TRBJ2-7,TGTGCCAGCAGTGGCCCGGTCTGGTACTTC,CASSGPVWYF
many,TRBV12-3/TRBV12-4,TRBD2,TRBJ2-4,TGTGCCAGCAGCCCTAGGGAGGGTGGCATTCAGTACTTC,CASSPREGGIQYF
NA,TRBV5-5,TRBD1,TRBJ1-2,TGTGCCAGCAGCTTAGGGACAGTACCATACTATGGCTACACCTTC,CASSLGTVPYYGYTF
once,TRBV19,TRBD1,TRBJ1-2,TGTGCCAGCCAGGACAGGGGGCTAGGTTATGGCTACACCTTC,CASQDRGLGYGYTF
NA,TRBV4-1,TRBD2,TRBJ2-1,TGCGCCAGCAGCCATGGAACTAGCGGTGTCAAGGGATATGAGCAGTTCTTC,CASSHGTSGVKGYEQFF
many,TRBV7-3,TRBD2,TRBJ2-1,TGTGCCAGCAGCTTAACTTGGACTAGCGGGAGATACAATGAGCAGTTCTTC,CASSLTWTSGRYNEQFF
NA,TRBV3-1,NA,TRBJ1-2,TGTGCCAGCAGCCAAGCCCTGGAGGGTTTATATGGCTACACCTTC,CASSQALEGLYGYTF
few,TRBV7-9,NA,TRBJ2-7,TGTGCCAGCAGCCCCTCTGGGAGTCTCTACGAGCAGTACTTC,CASSPSGSLYEQYF
few,TRBV9,TRBD1,TRBJ2-1,TGTGCCAGCAGCGTAGGTTGGGACAGGAGGGGGGACAATGAGCAGTTCTTC,CASSVGWDRRGDNEQFF
many,TRBV19,NA,TRBJ2-1,TGTGCCAGTAGTATGAGTGACACCTACTACAATGAGCAGTTCTTC,CASSMSDTYYNEQFF
NA,TRBV20-1,NA,TRBJ2-1,TGCAGTGCTAGAGACCGAAGGTCAGGGAGTTCCTACAATGAGCAGTTCTTC,CSARDRRSGSSYNEQFF
many,TRBV20-1,NA,TRBJ1-5,TGCAGTGCTGGCAGCTTTTATAGCAATCAGCCCCAGCATTTT,CSAGSFYSNQPQHF